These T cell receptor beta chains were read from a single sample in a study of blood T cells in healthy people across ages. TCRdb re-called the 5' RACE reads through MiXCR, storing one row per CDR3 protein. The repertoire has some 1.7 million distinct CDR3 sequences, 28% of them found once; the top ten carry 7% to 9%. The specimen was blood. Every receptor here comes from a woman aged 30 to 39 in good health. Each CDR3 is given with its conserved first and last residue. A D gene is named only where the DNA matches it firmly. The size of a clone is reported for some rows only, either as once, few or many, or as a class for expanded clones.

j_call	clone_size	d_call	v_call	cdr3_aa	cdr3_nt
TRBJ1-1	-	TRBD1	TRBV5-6	CASSRLDRANTEAFF	TGTGCCAGCAGCCGCCTCGACAGGGCGAACACTGAAGCTTTCTTT
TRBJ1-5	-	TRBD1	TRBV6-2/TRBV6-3	CASVDRLNRPQHF	TGTGCCAGCGTGGACAGGCTAAATCGGCCCCAGCATTTT
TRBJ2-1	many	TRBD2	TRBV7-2	CASSLGWREPYNEQFF	TGTGCCAGCAGCTTAGGCTGGCGGGAGCCCTACAATGAGCAGTTCTTC
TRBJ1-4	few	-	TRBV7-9	CASSSANSGPRRLFF	TGTGCCAGCAGCTCGGCTAACTCGGGACCGCGGCGGCTGTTTTTT
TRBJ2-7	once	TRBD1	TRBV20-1	CSAGRDRGTYEQYF	TGCAGTGCTGGGCGGGACAGGGGGACCTACGAGCAGTACTTC
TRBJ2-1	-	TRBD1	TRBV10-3	CAISLGQGWPNEQFF	TGTGCCATCAGCCTCGGACAGGGGTGGCCCAATGAGCAGTTCTTC
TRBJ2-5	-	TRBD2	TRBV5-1	CASSLVFLLAGGSETQYF	TGCGCCAGCAGCTTGGTGTTCTTGTTAGCGGGAGGATCGGAGACCCAGTACTTC
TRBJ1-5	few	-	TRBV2	CASSDPTVGQNQPQHF	TGTGCCAGCAGTGACCCGACGGTAGGGCAGAATCAGCCCCAGCATTTT
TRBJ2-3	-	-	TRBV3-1	CASSHEIGATDTQYF	TGTGCCAGCAGCCACGAGATCGGGGCCACAGATACGCAGTATTTT
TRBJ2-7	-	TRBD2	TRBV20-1	CSARSGGAGEQYF	TGCAGTGCTAGGAGCGGGGGGGCAGGCGAGCAGTACTTC
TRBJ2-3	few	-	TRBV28	CASSPFLDTQYF	TGTGCCAGCAGCCCTTTTCTCGATACGCAGTATTTT
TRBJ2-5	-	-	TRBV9	CVSSVEPGRPRETQYF	TGTGTCAGCAGCGTAGAACCAGGAAGGCCTCGAGAGACCCAGTACTTC
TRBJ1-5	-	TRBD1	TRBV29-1	CSVRSGQWRNQPQHF	TGCAGCGTTAGGTCGGGACAGTGGCGCAATCAGCCCCAGCATTTT
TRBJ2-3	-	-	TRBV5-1	CASSSRDGPLYF	TGCGCCAGCAGCTCCCGGGACGGTCCGCTGTATTTT
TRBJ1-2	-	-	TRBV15	CATSSGAKANYDYTF	TGTGCCACCTCGTCAGGGGCCAAAGCTAACTATGACTACACCTTC
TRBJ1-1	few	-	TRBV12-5	CASGNGGNTEAFF	TGTGCTAGTGGGAATGGGGGGAACACTGAAGCTTTCTTT
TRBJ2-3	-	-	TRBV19	CASSSSQAGSDTQYF	TGTGCCAGTAGTTCTTCCCAGGCAGGTTCAGATACGCAGTATTTT
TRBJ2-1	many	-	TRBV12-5	CASGLYPALDNEQFF	TGTGCTAGTGGTTTGTATCCAGCACTCGACAATGAGCAGTTCTTC
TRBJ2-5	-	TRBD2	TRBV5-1	CASSLVARTSGRALETQYF	TGCGCCAGCAGCTTGGTCGCCCGGACTAGCGGGAGGGCCCTCGAGACCCAGTACTTC
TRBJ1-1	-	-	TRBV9	CASSVDAGPYTEAFF	TGTGCCAGCAGCGTAGACGCAGGGCCCTACACTGAAGCTTTCTTT
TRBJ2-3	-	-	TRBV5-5	CASSLGGVQNQYTQYF	TGTGCCAGCAGCTTGGGGGGGGTTCAGAACCAGTATACGCAGTATTTT
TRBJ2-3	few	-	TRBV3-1	CASSQDFRGTDTQYF	TGTGCCAGCAGCCAAGATTTTCGGGGCACAGATACGCAGTATTTT
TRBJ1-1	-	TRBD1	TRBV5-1	CASSTTNITGTVMNTEAFF	TGCGCCAGTAGCACCACAAACATAACCGGGACAGTAATGAACACTGAAGCTTTCTTT
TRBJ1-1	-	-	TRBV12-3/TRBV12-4	CASKLYTEAFF	TGTGCCAGCAAATTGTACACTGAAGCTTTCTTT
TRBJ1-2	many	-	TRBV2	CASSAGRDYGYTF	TGTGCCAGCAGCGCAGGGAGGGACTATGGCTACACCTTC
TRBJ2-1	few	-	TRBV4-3	CASSQVGDSMNEQFF	TGCGCCAGCAGCCAAGTCGGAGATAGCATGAATGAGCAGTTCTTC
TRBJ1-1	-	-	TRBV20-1	CSARRGGSDTEAFF	TGCAGTGCTAGAAGAGGGGGGAGTGACACTGAAGCTTTCTTT
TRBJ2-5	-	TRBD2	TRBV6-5	CASGYTGLAGAETQYF	TGTGCCAGCGGTTACACCGGGCTAGCGGGGGCGGAGACCCAGTACTTC
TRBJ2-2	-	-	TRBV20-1	CSARFGGNTGELFF	TGCAGTGCTAGATTTGGGGGGAACACCGGGGAGCTGTTTTTT
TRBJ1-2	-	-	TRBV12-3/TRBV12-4	CASRPGLSGYTF	TGTGCCAGCAGACCAGGGTTATCTGGCTACACCTTC
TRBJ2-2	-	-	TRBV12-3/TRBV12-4	CAGSRWTDTGELFF	TGTGCCGGCAGCCGCTGGACTGACACCGGGGAGCTGTTTTTT
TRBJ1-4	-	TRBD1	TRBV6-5	CASSPGVQGEEKLFF	TGTGCCAGCAGCCCGGGCGTACAGGGGGAAGAAAAACTGTTTTTT
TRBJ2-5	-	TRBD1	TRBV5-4	CASSSTGDWETQYF	TGTGCCAGCAGCTCGACAGGGGACTGGGAGACCCAGTACTTC
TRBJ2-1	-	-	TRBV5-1	CASSPPTSHNEQFF	TGCGCCAGCAGCCCGCCTACTAGCCACAATGAGCAGTTCTTC
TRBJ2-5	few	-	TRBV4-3	CASSQGWARQETQYF	TGCGCCAGCAGCCAAGGCTGGGCCAGGCAAGAGACCCAGTACTTC
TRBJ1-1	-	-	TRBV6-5	CASSYTGRTEAFF	TGTGCCAGCAGTTACACGGGCCGAACTGAAGCTTTCTTT
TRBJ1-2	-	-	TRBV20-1	CSARDVWTEYGYTF	TGCAGTGCTAGAGATGTGTGGACAGAGTATGGCTACACCTTC
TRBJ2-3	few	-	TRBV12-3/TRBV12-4	CASSLHGGVFQLYF	TGTGCCAGCAGCCTCCACGGGGGCGTTTTTCAGTTGTATTTT
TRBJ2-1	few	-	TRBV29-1	CSVGRSYNEQFF	TGCAGCGTTGGCAGGTCCTACAATGAGCAGTTCTTC
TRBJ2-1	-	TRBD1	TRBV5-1	CASSRGGARYNERFF	TGCGCCAGCAGCAGAGGGGGCGCCAGATACAATGAGCGGTTCTTC
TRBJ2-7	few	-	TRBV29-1	CSALNLHYEQYF	TGCAGCGCCTTAAACCTGCACTACGAGCAGTACTTC
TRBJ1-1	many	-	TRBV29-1	CSGGSGSGAFF	TGCAGCGGCGGGTCGGGTTCCGGAGCTTTCTTT
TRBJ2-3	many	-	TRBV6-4	CASKSAGGEGDTQYF	TGTGCCAGCAAAAGTGCCGGGGGAGAAGGGGATACGCAGTATTTT
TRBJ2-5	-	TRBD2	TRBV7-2	CTGSSSGGGVEQYF	TGTACCGGCAGCTCCTCGGGGGGAGGCGTTGAGCAGTACTTC
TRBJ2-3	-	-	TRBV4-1	CASSQGRSLTDTQYF	TGCGCCAGCAGCCAAGGGCGGAGTCTCACAGATACGCAGTATTTT
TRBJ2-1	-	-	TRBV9	CASSALTGNEQFF	TGTGCCAGCAGCGCACTGACAGGCAATGAGCAGTTCTTC
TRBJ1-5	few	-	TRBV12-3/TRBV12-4	CASSSGVTRGNQPQHF	TGTGCCAGCAGTTCCGGGGTCACCCGGGGCAATCAGCCCCAGCATTTT
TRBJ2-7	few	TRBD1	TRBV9	CASSVVDRGAEQYF	TGTGCCAGCAGCGTTGTGGACAGGGGTGCCGAGCAGTACTTC
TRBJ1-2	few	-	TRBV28	CASSSPPGTFGYTF	TGTGCCAGCAGTTCCCCCCCGGGGACTTTTGGCTACACCTTC
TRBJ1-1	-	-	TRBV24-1	CATGGPVGTEAFF	TGTGCCACCGGGGGACCCGTCGGGACTGAAGCTTTCTTT
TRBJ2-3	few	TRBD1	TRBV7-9	CASSFSGQIEDTQYF	TGTGCCAGCAGCTTCTCGGGACAGATTGAAGATACGCAGTATTTT
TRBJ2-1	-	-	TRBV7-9	CASSFTGTNPEQFF	TGTGCCAGCAGCTTTACCGGGACAAATCCTGAGCAGTTCTTC
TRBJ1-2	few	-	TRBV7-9	CASSSLPFGYTF	TGTGCCAGCAGCTCGCTTCCGTTTGGCTACACCTTC
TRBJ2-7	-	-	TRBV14	CYNRQSSYNEQYF	TGTTACAACCGACAGAGCTCCTACAATGAGCAGTACTTC